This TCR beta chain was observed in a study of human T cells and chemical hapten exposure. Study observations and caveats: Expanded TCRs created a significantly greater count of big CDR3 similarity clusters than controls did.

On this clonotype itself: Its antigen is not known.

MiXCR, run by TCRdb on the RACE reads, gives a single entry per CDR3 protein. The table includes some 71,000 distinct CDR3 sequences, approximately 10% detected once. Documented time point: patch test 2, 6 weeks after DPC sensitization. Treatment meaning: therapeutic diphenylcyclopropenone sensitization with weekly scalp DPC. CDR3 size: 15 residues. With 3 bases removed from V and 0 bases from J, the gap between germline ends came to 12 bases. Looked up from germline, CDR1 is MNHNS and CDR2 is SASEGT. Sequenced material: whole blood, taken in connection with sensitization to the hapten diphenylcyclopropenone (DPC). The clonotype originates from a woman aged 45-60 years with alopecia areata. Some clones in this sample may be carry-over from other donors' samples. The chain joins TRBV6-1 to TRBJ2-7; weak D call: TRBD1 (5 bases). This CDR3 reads CASSDLRQTSYEQYF. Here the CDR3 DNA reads TGTGCCAGCAGTGATCTGCGACAGACCTCCTACGAGCAGTACTTC.